This TCR beta chain originates from a study of blood T cell repertoires in COVID-19. Data came from immunoSEQ multiplex PCR; TCRdb stores just in-frame clones and leaves some out. The profile shows about 100,000 clones, roughly 90% of them singletons. The CDR3 consists of 12 residues. The J segment lost 5 bases and the V segment lost 8 bases, leaving 3 bases of the junction unmatched. The sample was peripheral blood. The V call is TRBV12-3 or TRBV12-4, the J call TRBJ1-1, with 9 bases fitting TRBD1. The clonotype was recovered from an older man with acute or convalescent COVID-19. CDR3: CASGQGWTEAFF. The CDR3 region has the DNA TGTGCCAGCGGACAGGGGTGGACTGAAGCTTTCTTT.